This TCR beta chain is from a study of human thymus T cells. Study-wide findings and caveats: As related research reported, thymic repertoires overlapped highly among unrelated individuals. Thymic and blood repertoires appeared to show biased V and J gene usage.

Notes on this clone: Its target is not known.

Resections removed during corrective heart surgery provided the thymus tissue used. The donors were infants in Finland with congenital heart defects, otherwise immunologically healthy. CDR1 and CDR2 (germline): MNHEY, SMNVEV (reference sequence). The CDR3 spans 17 residues. J gave up 1 base and V 1 base, and 7 bases lay outside the gene matches. This table comes from immunoSEQ multiplex PCR, and its TCRdb copy is limited to in-frame clones, with some not included. In the table there are tens of thousands of clones, around 96% of which are singletons. This TCR derives from a boy under two years old with a congenital heart defect but otherwise immunologically healthy. Sequenced input: thymus tissue. The chain combines TRBV27 with TRBJ2-3; 8 bases map to TRBD2. In nucleotides, the CDR3 is TGTGCCAGCAGTTTATATTACACGGGAGGGGGCACAGATACGCAGTATTTT. Translation gives CASSLYYTGGGTDTQYF.